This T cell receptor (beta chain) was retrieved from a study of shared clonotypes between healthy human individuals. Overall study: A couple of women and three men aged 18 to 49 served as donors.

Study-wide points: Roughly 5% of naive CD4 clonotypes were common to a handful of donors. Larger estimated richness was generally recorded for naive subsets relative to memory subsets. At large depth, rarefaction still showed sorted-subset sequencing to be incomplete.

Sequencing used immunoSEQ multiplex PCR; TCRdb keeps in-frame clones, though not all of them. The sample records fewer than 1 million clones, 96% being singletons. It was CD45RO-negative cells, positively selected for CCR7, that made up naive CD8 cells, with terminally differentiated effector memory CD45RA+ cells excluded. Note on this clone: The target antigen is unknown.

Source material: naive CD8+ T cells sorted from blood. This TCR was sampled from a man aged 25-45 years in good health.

CDR3 in amino acids: CASSLGGFGNIQYF. The DNA for the CDR3 is TGTGCCAGCAGCTTAGGGGGATTTGGAAACATTCAGTACTTC. The chain joins TRBV7-2 to TRBJ2-4, with D unresolved. V lost 1 base and J 6 bases, leaving 10 bases between the germline ends. Germline values: CDR1 SGHTA, CDR2 FQGNSA. The CDR3 contains 14 residues. Full variable domain (missing parts from reference TRBV7-2 and TRBJ2-4): GAGVSQSPSNKVTEKGKDVELRCDPISGHTALYWYRQSLGQGLEFLIYFQGNSAPDKSGLPSDRFSAERTGGSVSTLTIQRTQQEDSAVYLCASSLGGFGNIQYFGAGTRLSVL.